Below are 3 T cell receptor beta chains sequenced from a single sample in a study of T-cell reconstitution after alpha-beta-depleted transplantation in children. Unique molecular identifiers tagged the TCRbeta library. TCRdb re-called the PCR reads through MiXCR, storing one row per CDR3 protein. The sample shows a few hundred thousand distinct CDR3 sequences, 10% of them seen only once. The material sequenced was PBMCs from the stem cell graft donor, taken from the stem cell graft. The receptors originated from a human donor who donated a stem cell graft to a child with acute lymphoblastic leukemia.

The chain links TRBV6-1 to TRBJ1-1; tentatively, D is TRBD1 (6 bases). Between the trimmed V and J ends, which lost 7 bases and 4 bases, there was a span of 16 bases. Germline-derived CDR1 and CDR2 are MNHNS and SASEGT. This CDR3 comprises 14 residues. CDR3 amino acids: CASKTGARITEAFF. In DNA, the CDR3 is TGTGCCAGCAAGACGGGGGCGCGGATCACTGAAGCTTTCTTT.

The chain carries TRBV29-1 and TRBJ2-5; TRBD2 matches at 7 bases. The germline V gene encodes CDR1 SQVTM and CDR2 ANQGSEA. Trimming at V came to 7 bases and at J to 4 bases, leaving 3 bases not matched to a gene. The CDR3 contains 11 residues. The DNA of the CDR3 is TGCAGCGCGGGGGAGGGAGAGACCCAGTACTTC. Its translation: CSAGEGETQYF.

V is TRBV27 and J is TRBJ2-1; 7 bases are a match to TRBD2. The germline V gene has CDR1 MNHEY and CDR2 SMNVEV (reference sequence). V trimming: 4 bases; J trimming: 5 bases; junction bases outside the gene matches: 8. The CDR3 sequence is 15 residues long. The CDR3 DNA reads TGTGCCAGCAGTTCCGGGACTAATACTAACAATGAGCAGTTCTTC. This translates into CASSSGTNTNNEQFF.